This T cell receptor (beta chain) is from a study of blood T cell repertoires in COVID-19. For the study at large: Donors in the United States, Italy and Spain gave samples during acute or convalescent COVID-19. Sources were T cells, B-cell-depleted T cells, or PBMCs; the material itself was cDNA or gDNA.

Enrolment of Seattle patients took place during active infection, and they were followed longitudinally. The protocol was immunoSEQ multiplex PCR, while the TCRdb copy is restricted to in-frame clones and leaves out a portion. This repertoire shows 250,000 to 400,000 clones, 90% found once; its top ten account for 2.9%. This clonotype originated in a woman aged 25 to 39 with COVID-19, enrolled during active disease. Sequencing input: peripheral blood.

CDR3 coding DNA: TGCGCCAGCAGCTCGAGCGGGAGCCCCCAAGAGACCCAGTACTTC. Translating gives CASSSSGSPQETQYF. The chain recombines TRBV5-1 with TRBJ2-5; 8 bases are a match to TRBD2. Germline assignment: CDR1 SGHRS and CDR2 YFSETQ. The CDR3 length is 15 residues. After removal of 3 bases from V and 1 base from J, the junction contained 5 bases not matched to a gene.